Given below is one TCR beta chain in context. Its target is not known. The record originates from a study of PD-L1 blockade in urothelial cancer. Study background: Blood was subjected to analysis at 3 weeks (second dose) and 6 weeks following treatment start. Per blood sample, T cells had a median of roughly 150,000. Study-level points and caveats: Tumor-associated TCR clones expanded more in blood at 3 weeks in patients with durable benefit.

The study enrolled patients with locally advanced or metastatic urothelial carcinoma. Clones were read by immunoSEQ multiplex PCR, and TCRdb kept only the in-frame ones, dropping some. The data contain some 60,000 clones, around 84% of them singletons. CDR1 SGHRS and CDR2 YFSETQ come from the germline V gene. This CDR3 is 13 amino acids long. The V end was cut by 6 bases, the J end by 6 bases, with 12 bases between. The clonotype was recovered from a man aged 45-65 years with urothelial cancer. Sample: PBMCs, taken around atezolizumab (anti-PD-L1) treatment. J is TRBJ2-2 and V is TRBV5-1; D is perhaps TRBD1 (5 bases). CDR3 sequence (DNA): TGCGCCAGCAAACAGGAAGGTCCCGGGGAGCTGTTTTTT. Its protein product is CASKQEGPGELFF.